One sample yielded the 23 T cell receptor beta chains listed below, sequenced in a study of blood T cell repertoires in COVID-19. TCRdb keeps only in-frame clones here, not all; method: immunoSEQ multiplex PCR. Of over 40,000 clones detected, less than 90% appear once; the ten largest clones hold roughly a quarter. Sequenced: peripheral blood. Source of these receptors: a human donor in a cohort sampled during active COVID-19.

The chain has TRBV11-2 and TRBJ2-7; a possible D gene is TRBD2 (5 bases). CDR1 is SGHAT and CDR2 is FQNNGV in the germline V gene. V lost 3 bases and J lost 5, with 11 bases in between. This CDR3 is built from 13 residues. The CDR3 here is CASSFGLEDEQYV. In DNA, the CDR3 is TGTGCCAGCAGCTTTGGACTTGAGGACGAGCAGTACGTC.

The rearrangement uses TRBV3-1 (or the pseudogene TRBV3-2) and TRBJ2-1, with TRBD1 matching 8 bases. The CDR3 contains 15 residues. Unmatched junction bases numbered 11, after V lost 4 bases and J lost 9 bases. Germline CDR1 is LGHDT and CDR2 is YNNKEL (reference sequence). CDR3 in DNA: TGTGCCAGCAGCCCGCAAGGCAGGGGGCTTGGTGAGCAGTTCTTC. This gives the protein CASSPQGRGLGEQFF.

This clone was seen a handful of times. The chain employs TRBV4-3 and TRBJ1-5; a weak D match, TRBD1 (6 bases). This CDR3 spans 16 amino acids. V was shortened by 1 base and J by 3 bases, with 13 bases between the two germline ends. Germline lookup yields CDR1 LGHNA and CDR2 YSLEER. The DNA for the CDR3 is TGCGCCAGCAGCCAAGTTTGGACAGTCAACAATCAGCCCCAGCATTTT. It yields the protein CASSQVWTVNNQPQHF.

The V gene is TRBV3-1 (or the pseudogene TRBV3-2), the J gene TRBJ1-2; 8 bases align to TRBD1. The CDR3 is made up of 14 amino acids. With 4 bases clipped from V and 8 bases from J, the junction kept 9 bases outside the gene matches. Germline CDR1 LGHDT, CDR2 YNNKEL (reference sequence). This chain's CDR3 is CASSLGTGVGGYTF. The CDR3 DNA reads as TGTGCCAGCAGCCTGGGGACAGGCGTCGGGGGCTACACCTTC.

The chain couples TRBV7-2 to TRBJ2-1, with D possibly matching TRBD2 (5 bases). CDR3 length: 13 amino acids. Germline loops: CDR1 SGHTA, CDR2 FQGNSA. The V end lost 5 bases, the J end lost 6 bases, and 11 bases lay between the germline ends. The CDR3 bases are TGTGCCAGCAGCCTCACTAGAGCCAATGAGCAGTTCTTC. Translated, it gives CASSLTRANEQFF.

V usage is TRBV3-1 (or the pseudogene TRBV3-2) and J usage is TRBJ2-5; 8 nucleotides line up with TRBD1. With 5 bases clipped from V and 7 bases from J, the junction kept 3 bases outside the gene matches. Germline V gene sequence: CDR1 LGHDT, CDR2 YNNKEL (reference sequence). The CDR3 is 12 amino acids. The CDR3 DNA is TGTGCCAGCAGCGGACAGGGAGCGACCCAGTACTTC. Protein sequence: CASSGQGATQYF.

The chain links TRBV25-1 to TRBJ2-3; the match to TRBD1 covers 8 bases. Unmatched junction bases numbered 2, after V lost 3 bases and J lost 0 bases. Germline V gene data show CDR1 as MGHDK and CDR2 as SYGVNS. This CDR3 is 15 amino acids long. CDR3 sequence reads: CASSDRTGSTDTQYF. The CDR3 DNA reads TGTGCCAGCAGTGATCGGACAGGGAGCACAGATACGCAGTATTTT.

This chain joins TRBV6-5 and TRBJ1-5; D is ambiguous. The CDR3 runs to 14 residues. With 6 bases removed from V and 2 bases from J, the gap between germline ends came to 11 bases. CDR1 is MNHEY and CDR2 is SVGAGI in the germline V gene. The CDR3 protein is CASRSGSGNQPQHF. In nucleotides, the CDR3 is TGTGCCAGCAGGAGCGGGTCTGGCAATCAGCCCCAGCATTTT.

The gene calls are TRBV11-1 and TRBJ2-3; D gene ambiguous. Trimming left V 5 bases short and J 0 bases short, with 3 bases between. CDR3 length: 12 residues. Per the germline V gene, CDR1 is SGHAT and CDR2 is FQDESV (reference sequence). The DNA for the CDR3 is TGTGCCAGCAGCCGGAGCACAGATACGCAGTATTTT. This gives the protein CASSRSTDTQYF. The full variable domain, in which reference TRBV11-1 and TRBJ2-3 provide the parts outside the CDR3, is EAEVAQSPRYKITEKSQAVAFWCDPISGHATLYWYRQILGQGPELLVQFQDESVVDDSQLPKDRFSAERLKGVDSTLKIQPAELGDSAMYLCASSRSTDTQYFGPGTRLTVL.

This clone has a single count. This chain connects TRBV24-1 to TRBJ1-5, with 11 positions matching TRBD1. The CDR3 sequence is 15 residues long. The V gene end was trimmed by 4 bases and the J gene end by 5 bases; junction bases not matched to a gene: 3. Germline V lookup: CDR1 KGHDR, CDR2 SFDVKD. In DNA, the CDR3 is TGTGCCACCAGTGACAGGACAGGGGGCTATCAGCCCCAGCATTTT. The encoded protein is CATSDRTGGYQPQHF.

The CDR3 region is CASSLQAGDNETQYF. In nucleotides, the CDR3 is TGTGCCAGCAGCTTACAAGCGGGGGATAATGAGACCCAGTACTTC. The V gene is TRBV13, the J gene TRBJ2-5, with 8 bases that match TRBD2. The CDR3 extends over 15 amino acids. Germline CDR1 reads PRHDT; CDR2 reads FYEKMQ (reference sequence). The V segment lost 2 bases and the J segment 5 bases; nucleotides outside the gene matches: 7.

This clone was found once. The genes are TRBV5-1 and TRBJ2-4; TRBD2 matches 9 bases. Losses at the gene ends were 1 base for V and 3 bases for J; bases not matched to a gene: 14. Germline assignment: CDR1 SGHRS and CDR2 YFSETQ. The CDR3 loop spans 19 amino acids. The DNA for the CDR3 is TGCGCCAGCAGCTTGAAGTCGGCTAGCGGGGTTCTAGGCAAAAACATTCAGTACTTC. Encoded protein: CASSLKSASGVLGKNIQYF.

This rearrangement joins TRBV30 to TRBJ1-2; 8 bases are a match to TRBD1. CDR3 length: 14 residues. J lost 5 bases, V lost 2 bases, and 7 bases had no gene match. Per the germline V gene, CDR1 is GTSNPN and CDR2 is SVGIG (reference sequence). In DNA form, the CDR3 reads TGTGCCTGGAGTCTCTACAGGGGGGAATATGGCTACACCTTC. Its protein is CAWSLYRGEYGYTF.

J is TRBJ2-3 and V is TRBV6-5; 10 bases align to TRBD1. The CDR3 sequence is 15 residues long. Germline V CDR1 and CDR2: MNHEY, SVGAGI. J gave up 1 base and V 6 bases, and 4 bases lay outside the gene matches. In nucleotides, the CDR3 is TGTGCCAGCAGGACAGGGGGCGCCGGCACAGATACGCAGTATTTT. Its translation is CASRTGGAGTDTQYF.

The rearrangement links TRBV9 to TRBJ2-5; 10 bases map to TRBD2. The junction had 13 bases not matched to a gene; V was cut back by 3 bases and J by 5 bases. The length of the CDR3 is 17 residues. Germline values: CDR1 SGDLS, CDR2 YYNGEE. The DNA of the CDR3 is TGTGCCAGCAGCGCCGTAGGTAGCGGGAGGCCCGGGGAGACCCAGTACTTC. It encodes CASSAVGSGRPGETQYF.

Points on this clone: Other nucleotide sequences in the sample specify the same CDR3. V and J are TRBV6-5 and TRBJ1-4, with 9 bases lining up with TRBD1. The V and J ends lost 5 bases and 6 bases, in that order; junction bases with no gene match: 1. Per the germline V gene, CDR1 is MNHEY and CDR2 is SVGAGI. The CDR3 loop spans 13 amino acids. The CDR3 spells CASSRDRDEKLFF. In nucleotides, the CDR3 is TGTGCCAGCAGTAGGGACAGGGATGAAAAACTGTTTTTT.

The chain recombines TRBV24-1 with TRBJ1-5; D is uncertain. The V end lost 2 bases, the J end lost 6 bases, and 4 bases lay between the germline ends. The CDR3 contains 12 residues. Germline CDR1 KGHDR, CDR2 SFDVKD. The CDR3 DNA reads TGTGCCACCAGTGATTCAGGTCAGCCCCAGCATTTT. It is translated as CATSDSGQPQHF.

V gene TRBV6-4 combines with J gene TRBJ2-2; the match to TRBD2 covers 9 bases. CDR3 length: 13 residues. The germline gives CDR1 MRHNA, CDR2 SNTAGT. The junction had 4 bases not matched to a gene; V was cut back by 8 bases and J by 6 bases. CDR3 nucleotide sequence: TGTGCCAGCCATAGCGGGGGTGCCGGGGAGCTGTTTTTT. Translated, it gives CASHSGGAGELFF.

The gene calls are TRBV9 and TRBJ2-3; 13 bases align to TRBD2. CDR3 length: 19 residues. Losses at the gene ends were 4 bases for V and 3 bases for J; bases not matched to a gene: 14. The germline gives CDR1 SGDLS, CDR2 YYNGEE. CDR3 nucleotide sequence: TGTGCCAGCAGCCTTAGACCGCGCGGGACTAGCGGGGTGACAGATACGCAGTATTTT. It codes for CASSLRPRGTSGVTDTQYF.

This clone has only one observation. The genes are TRBV11-3 and TRBJ2-5; tentatively, D is TRBD2 (6 bases). V gave up 1 base and J gave up 1 base, with 7 bases separating them. Germline V gives CDR1 SGHNT, CDR2 YENEEA. The CDR3 is 14 residues long. The CDR3 protein is CASSLGGIQETQYF. The CDR3 DNA sequence: TGTGCCAGCAGCTTAGGCGGGATCCAAGAGACCCAGTACTTC.

The chain couples TRBV7-9 to TRBJ2-2; 9 nucleotides match TRBD2. V shed 7 bases and J 2 bases; nucleotides not matched to a gene: 8. Per the germline V gene, CDR1 is SEHNR and CDR2 is FQNEAQ (reference sequence). CDR3 size: 16 residues. DNA for the CDR3: TGTGCCAGCACCGTGGGACTAGCTGATAACACCGGGGAGCTGTTTTTT. Translated, it gives CASTVGLADNTGELFF.

The chain couples TRBV6-5 to TRBJ1-1; TRBD1 matches at 12 bases. CDR1 is MNHEY and CDR2 is SVGAGI in the germline V gene. The V and J ends lost 6 bases and 7 bases, in that order; junction bases with no gene match: 6. The CDR3 is made up of 14 amino acids. The CDR3 DNA reads as TGTGCCAGCAGGGCCGGGACAGGGGGCGTTGAAGCTTTCTTT. This translates into CASRAGTGGVEAFF.

This clone showed up just once. The chain recombines TRBV29-1 with TRBJ1-6; TRBD1 aligns across 9 bases. The germline CDR1 and CDR2 sequences are SQVTM and ANQGSEA. The length of the CDR3 is 13 residues. Trimming took 6 bases from V and 7 from J; bases not matched to a gene: 4. CDR3 nucleotide sequence: TGCAGCGTACTGGACAGGGGAAATTCACCCCTCCACTTT. As protein: CSVLDRGNSPLHF.